The TCR beta chain described here comes from a study of T cell responses to AZD1222 COVID-19 vaccine. General study results and limits: Spike as a whole was targeted by vaccine-associated CD4 TCRs, dominant at 160-218 and 743-854. In all cases, repertoires were sampled only after the peak T cell response. Of the AZD1222 recipients, only five to seven were seropositive at baseline.

In regard to this clone: What it recognizes is unknown.

Profiled with immunoSEQ multiplex PCR; TCRdb holds only in-frame clones, not every one. The sample lists 95,000 to 150,000 clones, 87% occurring once. The CDR3 runs to 16 residues. The germline V gene has CDR1 WNHNN and CDR2 SYGVQD (reference sequence). Trimming cost V 7 bases and J 4 bases, with 22 bases left between them. The V gene is TRBV10-1, the J gene TRBJ1-1; D uncertain. This receptor was identified in an adult in good health. The sample consisted of peripheral blood, taken on day 0 of AZD1222 vaccination. The CDR3 DNA follows: TGCGCCAGCACCCCGGACTTGAGGCTTGATGTCACTGAAGCTTTCTTT. Amino acids: CASTPDLRLDVTEAFF.